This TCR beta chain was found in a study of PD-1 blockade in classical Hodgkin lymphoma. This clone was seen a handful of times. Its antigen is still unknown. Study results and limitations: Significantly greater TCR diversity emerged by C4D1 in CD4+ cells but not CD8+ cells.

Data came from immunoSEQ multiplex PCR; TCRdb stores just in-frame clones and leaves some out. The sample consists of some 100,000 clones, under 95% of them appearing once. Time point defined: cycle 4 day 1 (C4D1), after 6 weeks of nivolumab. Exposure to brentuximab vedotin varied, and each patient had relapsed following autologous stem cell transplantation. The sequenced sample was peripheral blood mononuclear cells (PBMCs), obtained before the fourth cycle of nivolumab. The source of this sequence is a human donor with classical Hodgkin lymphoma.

The CDR3 DNA is TGTGCCAGCAGACGGCTGAACTATGGCTACACCTTC. This gives the protein CASRRLNYGYTF. The chain is built from TRBV6-1 and TRBJ1-2; D is undetermined. The CDR3 has 12 amino acids. Germline assignment: CDR1 MNHNS and CDR2 SASEGT. V was trimmed by 6 bases and J by 2 bases, leaving 7 bases between them.